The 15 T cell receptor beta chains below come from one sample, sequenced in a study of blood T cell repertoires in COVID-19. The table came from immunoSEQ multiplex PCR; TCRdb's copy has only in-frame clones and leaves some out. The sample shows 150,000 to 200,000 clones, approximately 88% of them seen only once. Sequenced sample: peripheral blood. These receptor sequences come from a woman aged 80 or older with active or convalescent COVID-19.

In DNA, the CDR3 is TGTGCCAGCTCTCCCAACGCGCAGGGATTATACAATGAGCAGTTCTTC. It specifies CASSPNAQGLYNEQFF. The chain joins TRBV18 to TRBJ2-1, with D perhaps matching TRBD1 (5 bases). Trimming shortened V by 6 bases and J by 4 bases, and 19 bases separated the two germline ends. Germline V gene lookup returns CDR1 KGHSH and CDR2 LQKENI. This CDR3 comprises 16 residues.

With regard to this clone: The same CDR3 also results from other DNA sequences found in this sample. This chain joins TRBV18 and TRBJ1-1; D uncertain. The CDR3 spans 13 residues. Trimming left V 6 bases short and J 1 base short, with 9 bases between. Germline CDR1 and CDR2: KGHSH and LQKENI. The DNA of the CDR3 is TGTGCCAGCTCGCGCACAGAGAACACTGAAGCTTTCTTT. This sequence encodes CASSRTENTEAFF.

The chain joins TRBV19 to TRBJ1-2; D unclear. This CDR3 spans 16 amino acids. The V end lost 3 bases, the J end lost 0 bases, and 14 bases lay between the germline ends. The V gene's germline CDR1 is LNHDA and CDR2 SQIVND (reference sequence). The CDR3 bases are TGTGCCAGTAGTATCTCTTTTGTTACAGCTAACTATGGCTACACCTTC. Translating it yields CASSISFVTANYGYTF.

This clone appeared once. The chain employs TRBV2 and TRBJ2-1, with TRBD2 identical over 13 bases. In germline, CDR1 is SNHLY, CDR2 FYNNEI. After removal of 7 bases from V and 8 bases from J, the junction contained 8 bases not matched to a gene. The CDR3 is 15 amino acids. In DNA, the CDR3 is TGTGCCAGCAACCCTAGGACTAGCGGGGGACATGAGCAGTTCTTC. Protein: CASNPRTSGGHEQFF.

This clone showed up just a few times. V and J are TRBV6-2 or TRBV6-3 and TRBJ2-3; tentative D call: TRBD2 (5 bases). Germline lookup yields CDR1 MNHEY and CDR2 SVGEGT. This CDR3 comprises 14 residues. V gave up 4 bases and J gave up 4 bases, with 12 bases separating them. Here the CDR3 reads CASSFRGSSDTQYF. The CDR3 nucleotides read TGTGCCAGCAGTTTCCGGGGAAGTTCAGATACGCAGTATTTT.

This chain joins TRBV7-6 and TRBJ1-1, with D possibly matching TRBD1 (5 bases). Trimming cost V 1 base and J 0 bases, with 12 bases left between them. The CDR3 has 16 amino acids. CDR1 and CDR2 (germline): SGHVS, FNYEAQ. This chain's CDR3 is CASSLGGVGVNTEAFF. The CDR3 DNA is TGTGCCAGCAGCTTAGGGGGGGTTGGGGTGAACACTGAAGCTTTCTTT. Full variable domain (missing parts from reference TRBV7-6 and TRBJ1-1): GAGVSQSPRYKVTKRGQDVALRCDPISGHVSLYWYRQALGQGPEFLTYFNYEAQQDKSGLPNDRFSAERPEGSISTLTIQRTEQRDSAMYRCASSLGGVGVNTEAFFGQGTRLTVV.

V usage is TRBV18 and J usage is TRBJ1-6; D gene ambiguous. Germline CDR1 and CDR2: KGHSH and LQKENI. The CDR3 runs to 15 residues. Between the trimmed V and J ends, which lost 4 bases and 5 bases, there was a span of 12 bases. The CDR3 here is CASSQAASNNSPLHF. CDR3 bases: TGTGCCAGCTCACAGGCGGCCAGTAATAATTCACCCCTCCACTTT. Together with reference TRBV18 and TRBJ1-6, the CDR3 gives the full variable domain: NAGVMQNPRHLVRRRGQEARLRCSPMKGHSHVYWYRQLPEEGLKFMVYLQKENIIDESGMPKERFSAEFPKEGPSILRIQQVVRGDSAAYFCASSQAASNNSPLHFGNGTRLTVT.

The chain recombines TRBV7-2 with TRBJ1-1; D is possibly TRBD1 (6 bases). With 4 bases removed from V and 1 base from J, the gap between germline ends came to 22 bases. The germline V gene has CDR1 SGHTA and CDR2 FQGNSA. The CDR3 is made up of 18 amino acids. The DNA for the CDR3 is TGTGCCAGCAGCTCAACATTCTTTAGACAGGAGAAGAACACTGAAGCTTTCTTT. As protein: CASSSTFFRQEKNTEAFF.

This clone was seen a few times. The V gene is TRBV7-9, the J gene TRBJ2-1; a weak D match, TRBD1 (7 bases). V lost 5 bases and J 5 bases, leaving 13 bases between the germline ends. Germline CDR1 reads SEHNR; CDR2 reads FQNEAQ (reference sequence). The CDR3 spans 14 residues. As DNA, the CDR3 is TGTGCCAGCAGCCAGGGGGGACTGAACAATGAGCAGTTCTTC. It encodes CASSQGGLNNEQFF.

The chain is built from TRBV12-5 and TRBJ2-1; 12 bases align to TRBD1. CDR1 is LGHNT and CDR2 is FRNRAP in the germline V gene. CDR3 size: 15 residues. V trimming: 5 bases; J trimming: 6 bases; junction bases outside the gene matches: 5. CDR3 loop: CASGPGTGGRNEQFF. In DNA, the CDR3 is TGTGCTAGTGGTCCCGGGACAGGGGGCCGCAATGAGCAGTTCTTC. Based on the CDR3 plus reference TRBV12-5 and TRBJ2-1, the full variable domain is DARVTQTPRHKVTEMGQEVTMRCQPILGHNTVFWYRQTMMQGLELLAYFRNRAPLDDSGMPKDRFSAEMPDATLATLKIQPSEPRDSAVYFCASGPGTGGRNEQFFGPGTRLTVL.

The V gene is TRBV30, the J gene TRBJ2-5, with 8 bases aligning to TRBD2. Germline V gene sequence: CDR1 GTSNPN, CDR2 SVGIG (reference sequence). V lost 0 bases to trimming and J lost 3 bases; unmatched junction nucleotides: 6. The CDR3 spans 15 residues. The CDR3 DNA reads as TGTGCCTGGAGTGTGACGGGGGGGCAAAAAGAGACCCAGTACTTC. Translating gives CAWSVTGGQKETQYF.

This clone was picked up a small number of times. CDR3 amino acids: CASSGQGGYEKLFF. The CDR3 DNA sequence: TGTGCCAGTAGCGGACAGGGAGGGTACGAAAAACTGTTTTTT. The genes are TRBV19 and TRBJ1-4, with 8 bases that match TRBD1. V trimming: 6 bases; J trimming: 8 bases; junction bases outside the gene matches: 8. CDR3 length: 14 residues. CDR1 is LNHDA and CDR2 is SQIVND in the germline V gene (reference sequence).

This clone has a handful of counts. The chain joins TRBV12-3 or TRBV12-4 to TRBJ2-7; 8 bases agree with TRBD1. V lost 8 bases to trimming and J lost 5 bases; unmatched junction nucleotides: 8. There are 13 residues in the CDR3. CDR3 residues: CASADRVRNEQYF. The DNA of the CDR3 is TGTGCCAGCGCGGACAGGGTGAGGAACGAGCAGTACTTC.

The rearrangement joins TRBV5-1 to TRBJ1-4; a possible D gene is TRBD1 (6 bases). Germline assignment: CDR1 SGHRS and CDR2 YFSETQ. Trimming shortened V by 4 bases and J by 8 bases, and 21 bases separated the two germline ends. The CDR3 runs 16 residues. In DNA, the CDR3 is TGCGCCAGCAGCAATCTAGGGAGGGACACTTCGGAAAAACTGTTTTTT. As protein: CASSNLGRDTSEKLFF.

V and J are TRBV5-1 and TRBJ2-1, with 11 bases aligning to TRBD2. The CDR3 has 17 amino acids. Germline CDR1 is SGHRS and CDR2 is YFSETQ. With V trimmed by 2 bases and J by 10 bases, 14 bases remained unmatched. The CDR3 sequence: CASSFSPLAGASNEQFF. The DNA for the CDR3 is TGCGCCAGCAGCTTTAGTCCACTAGCGGGGGCGTCCAACGAGCAGTTCTTC. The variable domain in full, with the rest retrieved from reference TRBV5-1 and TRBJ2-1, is KAGVTQTPRYLIKTRGQQVTLSCSPISGHRSVSWYQQTPGQGLQFLFEYFSETQRNKGNFPGRFSGRQFSNSRSEMNVSTLELGDSALYLCASSFSPLAGASNEQFFGPGTRLTVL.